A single sample gave rise to the 3 T cell receptor beta chains below, sequenced in a study of cytomegalovirus exposure and HLA in healthy donors. Only in-frame clones appear in the TCRdb table, and some are missing; sequencing was by immunoSEQ multiplex PCR. The sample includes around 54,000 clones, around nine tenths of them seen just once. Sequencing was performed on PBMCs. These receptors all stem from a woman under 30 in good health and CMV-seropositive.

This clone was detected only once. The V gene is TRBV6-4, the J gene TRBJ2-1, with a tentative D call TRBD1 (6 bases). V lost 0 bases to trimming and J lost 5 bases, with 8 bases between them. Germline loops: CDR1 MRHNA, CDR2 SNTAGT. This CDR3 is built from 14 residues. The CDR3 is CASSDSGGHNEQFF. In DNA, the CDR3 is TGTGCCAGCAGTGACTCTGGGGGCCACAATGAGCAGTTCTTC.

The chain recombines TRBV28 with TRBJ1-4, with D possibly matching TRBD1 (5 bases). Germline lookup yields CDR1 MDHEN and CDR2 SYDVKM. The V end was cut by 10 bases, the J end by 2 bases, with 23 bases between. The CDR3 is made up of 17 amino acids. The CDR3 region is CATTTPGGTATNEKLFF. As DNA, the CDR3 is TGTGCCACCACGACTCCTGGGGGGACGGCTACTAATGAAAAACTGTTTTTT.

The V gene is TRBV28, the J gene TRBJ1-6; D may be TRBD1 (5 bases). Germline CDR1 is MDHEN and CDR2 is SYDVKM. Trimming removed 4 bases from V and 2 bases from J, with 18 bases in between. The CDR3 length is 18 residues. The CDR3 coding sequence is TGTGCCAGCAGTTCCCAAAGGGGAGGGATAACCTATAATTCACCCCTCCACTTT. The encoded protein is CASSSQRGGITYNSPLHF.